This TCR beta chain was obtained from a study of OX40 agonist ivuxolimab in advanced cancers. Method: immunoSEQ multiplex PCR; TCRdb's copy keeps in-frame clones and lacks some. The sample includes about 51,000 clones, 80% to 85% of them seen just once. The CDR3 runs 18 residues. Trimming took 3 bases from V and 0 from J; bases not matched to a gene: 3. Germline V gene data show CDR1 as SEHNR and CDR2 as FQNEAQ (reference sequence). The sequencing here drew on CD4+ or CD8+ T cells sorted from blood, taken in a trial of the OX40 agonist ivuxolimab. This clonotype was obtained from an adult with an advanced solid tumor such as melanoma, head and neck, liver or kidney cancer. This sequence joins TRBV7-9 and TRBJ2-3, with 16 bases identical to TRBD2. DNA of the CDR3: TGTGCCAGCAGCTTGGGGACTAGCGGGGGGGAAAGCACAGATACGCAGTATTTT. Translated, it gives CASSLGTSGGESTDTQYF.